One sample yielded the 19 T cell receptor beta chains listed below, sequenced in a study of OX40 agonist ivuxolimab in advanced cancers. Produced via immunoSEQ multiplex PCR; TCRdb's table is partial and in-frame only. The sample holds tens of thousands of clones, roughly 86% seen once. This specimen was CD4+ or CD8+ T cells sorted from blood, taken in a trial of the OX40 agonist ivuxolimab. Every receptor here comes from an adult with an advanced solid tumor such as melanoma, head and neck, liver or kidney cancer.

The chain is built from TRBV11-2 and TRBJ2-6; no clear D gene. Trimming removed 11 bases at V and 4 bases at J, with 15 bases between. This CDR3 region has 14 residues. CDR1 is SGHAT and CDR2 is FQNNGV in the germline V gene. The CDR3 DNA is TGTGCCGCTACACGCCTAGGCGGGGCCAACGTCCTGACTTTC. Translated: CAATRLGGANVLTF.

This clone was detected only once. The chain links TRBV30 to TRBJ2-1, with 8 bases that match TRBD2. Unmatched junction bases numbered 7, after V lost 0 bases and J lost 9 bases. This CDR3 spans 14 amino acids. Germline V gene data show CDR1 as GTSNPN and CDR2 as SVGIG (reference sequence). The CDR3, as DNA: TGTGCCTGGAGTGTACTATCCAGCGGGAGTGAGCAGTTCTTC. Residues: CAWSVLSSGSEQFF.

The chain recombines TRBV5-1 with TRBJ2-3; D may match TRBD1 or TRBD2 (5 bases each). The V gene lost 4 bases and the J gene lost 4 bases, with 10 bases spanning the gap. This CDR3 contains 13 residues. Germline assignment: CDR1 SGHRS and CDR2 YFSETQ. CDR3 in DNA: TGCGCCAGCAGCCCCCAGGGAGCAGATACGCAGTATTTT. This encodes CASSPQGADTQYF. The full variable domain, completed using reference TRBV5-1 and TRBJ2-3, is KAGVTQTPRYLIKTRGQQVTLSCSPISGHRSVSWYQQTPGQGLQFLFEYFSETQRNKGNFPGRFSGRQFSNSRSEMNVSTLELGDSALYLCASSPQGADTQYFGPGTRLTVL.

V gene TRBV19 combines with J gene TRBJ2-3; D possibly corresponds to TRBD1 (6 bases). Germline CDR1 is LNHDA and CDR2 is SQIVND (reference sequence). The V gene lost 6 bases and the J gene lost 1 base, with 14 bases spanning the gap. The CDR3 sequence is 15 residues long. CDR3 in DNA: TGTGCCAGTAGGACGGACAGCCGCCGCACAGATACGCAGTATTTT. Amino acid sequence: CASRTDSRRTDTQYF.

This clone was counted only a few times. The chain uses TRBV6-5 and TRBJ2-3, with 7 positions matching TRBD2. CDR3 length: 15 residues. From germline, CDR1 is MNHEY and CDR2 SVGAGI. V lost 8 bases and J lost 3; bases outside the gene matches: 11. The CDR3 protein is CASGSSGRRTDTQYF. CDR3 coding DNA: TGTGCCAGCGGATCTAGCGGCAGAAGGACAGATACGCAGTATTTT.

V and J are TRBV7-2 and TRBJ2-7, with D unresolved. CDR1 is SGHTA and CDR2 is FQGNSA in the germline V gene. With 1 base removed from V and 3 bases from J, the gap between germline ends came to 7 bases. The CDR3 loop spans 13 amino acids. The chain's CDR3 is CASSLDGNYEQYF. CDR3 bases: TGTGCCAGCAGCTTAGACGGCAACTACGAGCAGTACTTC.

This clone has more than one count but fewer than ten. CDR3 residues: CASSPTGFGQPQHF. Written as DNA, the CDR3 is TGCGCCAGCAGCCCCACAGGGTTTGGTCAGCCCCAGCATTTT. The rearrangement uses TRBV5-1 and TRBJ1-5, with a weak D call TRBD1 (6 bases). The V end was cut by 4 bases, the J end by 6 bases, with 14 bases between. CDR1 SGHRS and CDR2 YFSETQ come from the germline V gene. The CDR3 is made up of 14 amino acids.

The chain links TRBV15 to TRBJ2-6; perhaps TRBD2 as D (5 bases). This CDR3 is built from 16 residues. Trimming pared 1 base from V and 2 bases from J, leaving 9 bases between. Germline CDR1 reads LNHNV; CDR2 reads YYDKDF (reference sequence). CDR3 sequence (DNA): TGTGCCACCAGCAGAGGCGGGCGGGCTGGGGCCAACGTCCTGACTTTC. Encoded protein: CATSRGGRAGANVLTF.

This clone was counted once. J is TRBJ1-4 and V is TRBV19, with TRBD1 matching 7 bases. V was clipped by 6 bases and J by 4 bases; unmatched bases: 8. Germline V CDR1 and CDR2: LNHDA, SQIVND (reference sequence). The CDR3 is 15 residues long. CDR3 amino acids: CASRPLAGGNEKLFF. CDR3 DNA sequence: TGTGCCAGTAGGCCCTTGGCAGGGGGTAATGAAAAACTGTTTTTT. The complete variable domain, with remaining parts taken from reference TRBV19 and TRBJ1-4, reads DGGITQSPKYLFRKEGQNVTLSCEQNLNHDAMYWYRQDPGQGLRLIYYSQIVNDFQKGDIAEGYSVSREKKESFPLTVTSAQKNPTAFYLCASRPLAGGNEKLFFGSGTQLSVL.

This chain joins TRBV6-6 and TRBJ1-1; TRBD1 is a possible D gene (6 bases). The germline V and J ends were trimmed by 4 bases and 5 bases, with 20 bases remaining between them. The V gene's germline CDR1 is MNHNY and CDR2 SVGAGI (reference sequence). The length of the CDR3 is 16 residues. CDR3 sequence reads: CASSSLPGGARTEAFF. CDR3 DNA: TGTGCCAGCAGTTCGCTCCCGGGGGGGGCGAGAACTGAAGCTTTCTTT.

The rearrangement uses TRBV9 and TRBJ2-2, with D maybe TRBD2 (5 bases). This CDR3 comprises 15 residues. Per germline, CDR1 SGDLS and CDR2 YYNGEE. V dropped 0 bases and J dropped 4 bases, with 10 bases sitting between them. In DNA, the CDR3 is TGTGCCAGCAGCGTAGCTAGTCGGGGCACCGGGGAGCTGTTTTTT. It codes for CASSVASRGTGELFF.

The V call is TRBV2, the J call TRBJ1-5, with no clear D. The V gene lost 3 bases and the J gene lost 5 bases, with 11 bases spanning the gap. Germline CDR1 reads SNHLY; CDR2 reads FYNNEI. The CDR3 spans 14 residues. This chain's CDR3 is CASSEWASDQPQHF. CDR3 sequence (DNA): TGTGCCAGCAGTGAGTGGGCAAGCGATCAGCCCCAGCATTTT. Using reference TRBV2 and TRBJ1-5 for the parts outside the CDR3, the full variable domain is EPEVTQTPSHQVTQMGQEVILRCVPISNHLYFYWYRQILGQKVEFLVSFYNNEISEKSEIFDDQFSVERPDGSNFTLKIRSTKLEDSAMYFCASSEWASDQPQHFGDGTRLSIL.

The V and J genes are TRBV23-1 and TRBJ1-3, with TRBD1 matching 10 bases. TRBV23-1 carries the ORF label, with uncertain function. V trimming: 4 bases; J trimming: 0 bases; junction bases outside the gene matches: 6. This CDR3 has 17 amino acids. CDR3 in amino acids: CASSRTTGGASGNTIYF. The CDR3 DNA reads TGCGCCAGCAGTCGAACGACAGGGGGCGCCTCTGGAAACACCATATATTTT.

The V call is TRBV4-2, the J call TRBJ2-1; the D is unclear. Germline V gene data show CDR1 as LGHNA and CDR2 as YNFKEQ. The CDR3 has 16 amino acids. V lost 0 bases and J 1 base, leaving 10 bases between the germline ends. CDR3 region: CASSQEFQPSYNEQFF. As DNA, the CDR3 is TGTGCCAGCAGCCAAGAGTTCCAACCATCCTACAATGAGCAGTTCTTC.

This chain joins TRBV2 and TRBJ2-2; 10 bases are a match to TRBD1. Germline CDR1 is SNHLY and CDR2 is FYNNEI. This CDR3 contains 16 residues. J was trimmed by 9 bases and V by 5 bases; bases with no gene match: 12. CDR3 sequence: CASSRDRGFNSRELFF. The CDR3 nucleotides read TGTGCCAGCAGTCGGGACAGGGGTTTTAATAGTAGGGAGCTGTTTTTT.

The gene calls are TRBV7-9 and TRBJ1-4, with TRBD1 as a possible D gene (5 bases). The CDR3 runs 16 residues. V was trimmed by 4 bases and J by 5 bases, leaving 17 bases between them. Germline assignment: CDR1 SEHNR and CDR2 FQNEAQ (reference sequence). CDR3 sequence: CASSSLGAGSNEKLFF. The DNA for the CDR3 is TGTGCCAGCAGCTCCCTAGGGGCAGGGTCCAATGAAAAACTGTTTTTT. The full variable domain, completed using reference TRBV7-9 and TRBJ1-4, is DTGVSQNPRHKITKRGQNVTFRCDPISEHNRLYWYRQTLGQGPEFLTYFQNEAQLEKSRLLSDRFSAERPKGSFSTLEIQRTEQGDSAMYLCASSSLGAGSNEKLFFGSGTQLSVL.

This clone was counted between two and nine times. This chain uses TRBV4-3 with TRBJ2-1, with a weak D call TRBD2 (5 bases). Germline V lookup: CDR1 LGHNA, CDR2 YSLEER. V was shortened by 4 bases and J by 0 bases, with 16 bases between the two germline ends. The CDR3 has 17 residues. The CDR3 region is CASSPGWAASSYNEQFF. For the CDR3, the DNA is TGCGCCAGCAGCCCGGGGTGGGCGGCCAGCTCCTACAATGAGCAGTTCTTC.

The chain couples TRBV9 to TRBJ2-1; 11 bases are shared with TRBD2. J lost 0 bases, V lost 2 bases, and 1 base had no gene match. The CDR3 is made up of 16 amino acids. Germline lookup yields CDR1 SGDLS and CDR2 YYNGEE. The CDR3 spells CASSVLAGGSYNEQFF. DNA of the CDR3: TGTGCCAGCAGCGTTCTAGCGGGGGGCTCCTACAATGAGCAGTTCTTC.

The chain joins TRBV27 to TRBJ2-3, with TRBD2 as a possible D gene (5 bases). The CDR3 loop spans 12 amino acids. V dropped 5 bases and J dropped 4 bases, with 7 bases sitting between them. Germline CDR1 is MNHEY and CDR2 is SMNVEV (reference sequence). The CDR3 here is CASSQRADTQYF. CDR3 nucleotide sequence: TGTGCCAGCAGTCAGAGGGCAGATACGCAGTATTTT.